These 32 T cell receptor beta chains originate from one sample sequenced in a study of blood T cell repertoires in COVID-19. Clones were sequenced by immunoSEQ multiplex PCR, and TCRdb holds only the in-frame ones, with some missing. Found here are some 130,000 clones, about 76% of them singletons; the top ten hold over 15%. The sample taken for sequencing was peripheral blood. These receptors all stem from an elderly man with acute or convalescent COVID-19.

The chain carries TRBV7-8 and TRBJ2-7; 8 positions agree with TRBD1. Germline lookup yields CDR1 SGHVS and CDR2 FQNEAQ. The CDR3 extends over 13 amino acids. V was pared by 5 bases and J by 6 bases, with 6 bases of the junction left unmatched. CDR3: CASSLQTGAEQYF. CDR3 nucleotides: TGTGCCAGCAGCCTTCAGACAGGGGCCGAGCAGTACTTC.

The rearrangement links TRBV10-1 to TRBJ2-3; 8 positions match TRBD1. Germline V gene lookup returns CDR1 WNHNN and CDR2 SYGVQD (reference sequence). V lost 5 bases to trimming and J lost 4 bases; unmatched junction nucleotides: 5. CDR3 length: 14 residues. This chain's CDR3 is CASSRTGIPDTQYF. The CDR3 region has the DNA TGCGCCAGCAGTAGGACAGGGATCCCAGATACGCAGTATTTT.

The chain joins TRBV4-2 to TRBJ1-2; 9 positions agree with TRBD1. J lost 5 bases, V lost 0 bases, and 7 bases had no gene match. Germline loops: CDR1 LGHNA, CDR2 YNFKEQ. This CDR3 region has 16 residues. For the CDR3, the DNA is TGTGCCAGCAGCCAAGATGTGCGGGACAGGGTTTATGGCTACACCTTC. As protein: CASSQDVRDRVYGYTF.

The chain is built from TRBV4-3 and TRBJ2-1; TRBD2 matches 11 bases. CDR3 size: 18 residues. V shed 2 bases and J 0 bases; nucleotides not matched to a gene: 6. Per the germline V gene, CDR1 is LGHNA and CDR2 is YSLEER. Here the CDR3 reads CASSQFLAGGTSYNEQFF. CDR3 nucleotides: TGCGCCAGCAGCCAATTTCTAGCGGGGGGCACCTCCTACAATGAGCAGTTCTTC.

The V and J genes are TRBV10-3 and TRBJ1-6, with TRBD1 as a possible D gene (5 bases). CDR1 and CDR2 from the germline V gene are ENHRY and SYGVKD. The V gene lost 4 bases and the J gene lost 5 bases, with 15 bases spanning the gap. The CDR3 contains 16 residues. CDR3 loop: CAISGGAGADNSPLHF. The CDR3 bases are TGTGCCATCAGTGGTGGGGCAGGAGCTGATAATTCACCCCTCCACTTT.

J is TRBJ2-1 and V is TRBV27; D gene ambiguous. The germline gives CDR1 MNHEY, CDR2 SMNVEV (reference sequence). This CDR3 comprises 13 residues. The V end lost 3 bases, the J end lost 8 bases, and 11 bases lay between the germline ends. CDR3 nucleotides: TGTGCCAGCAGTTTCAATTACCGGGATGAGCAGTTCTTC. Amino acid sequence: CASSFNYRDEQFF.

The chain uses TRBV28 and TRBJ2-7; D might be TRBD1 (6 bases). V was trimmed by 7 bases and J by 3 bases, leaving 25 bases between them. This CDR3 has 17 amino acids. Germline values: CDR1 MDHEN, CDR2 SYDVKM. The CDR3 coding sequence is TGTGCCAGCACCCCGAACACAGGGTTCCCAATTAACTACGAGCAGTACTTC. This sequence encodes CASTPNTGFPINYEQYF.

The rearrangement joins TRBV18 to TRBJ1-6; a weak D match, TRBD1 (6 bases). The CDR3 runs 15 residues. Between the trimmed V and J ends, which lost 4 bases and 8 bases, there was a span of 15 bases. The germline V gene encodes CDR1 KGHSH and CDR2 LQKENI. Written as DNA, the CDR3 is TGTGCCAGCTCACGAGAAAAACAGGGTTATTCACCCCTCCACTTT. Its protein product is CASSREKQGYSPLHF.

This clone was recorded only once. V usage is TRBV18 and J usage is TRBJ2-1; TRBD1 agrees at 8 bases. This CDR3 has 19 residues. The ends lost 3 bases at V and 4 bases at J; junction bases unmatched: 17. Germline-derived CDR1 and CDR2 are KGHSH and LQKENI. In DNA, the CDR3 is TGTGCCAGCTCACCTAACGCGGGACAGGTCCAGGGGCTATACAATGAGCAGTTCTTC. Its translation is CASSPNAGQVQGLYNEQFF.

In DNA form, the CDR3 reads TGTGCCAGCAGCCTGACAGAAAACTATGGCTACACCTTC. Translation: CASSLTENYGYTF. The chain recombines TRBV2 with TRBJ1-2; a possible D gene is TRBD1 (5 bases). CDR3 size: 13 residues. V was clipped by 6 bases and J by 2 bases, with 10 bases between them. In germline, CDR1 is SNHLY, CDR2 FYNNEI.

This clone has only one observation. The chain recombines TRBV18 with TRBJ2-1; 9 positions match TRBD2. Germline loops: CDR1 KGHSH, CDR2 LQKENI. J was trimmed by 7 bases and V by 2 bases; bases with no gene match: 9. This CDR3 comprises 16 residues. This CDR3 reads CASSPYGGGAENEQFF. Here the CDR3 DNA reads TGTGCCAGCTCACCATACGGCGGGGGGGCAGAAAATGAGCAGTTCTTC. The variable domain in full, with the rest retrieved from reference TRBV18 and TRBJ2-1, is NAGVMQNPRHLVRRRGQEARLRCSPMKGHSHVYWYRQLPEEGLKFMVYLQKENIIDESGMPKERFSAEFPKEGPSILRIQQVVRGDSAAYFCASSPYGGGAENEQFFGPGTRLTVL.

The chain has TRBV18 and TRBJ2-3, with a tentative D call TRBD1 (6 bases). V lost 6 bases, J lost 5 bases, and 18 bases lay in between. The CDR3 is 15 residues long. Germline values: CDR1 KGHSH, CDR2 LQKENI. The CDR3 sequence: CASSPLQGMLDTQYF. The CDR3 DNA follows: TGTGCCAGCTCCCCCCTTCAGGGGATGCTAGATACGCAGTATTTT.

V usage is TRBV7-2 and J usage is TRBJ1-1, with D hard to call. Looked up from germline, CDR1 is SGHTA and CDR2 is FQGNSA. V dropped 5 bases and J dropped 1 base, with 8 bases sitting between them. This CDR3 contains 13 residues. CDR3 residues: CASSLYRNTEAFF. The CDR3 nucleotides are TGTGCCAGCAGCCTCTACAGGAACACTGAAGCTTTCTTT.

This rearrangement joins TRBV6-5 to TRBJ2-2; 8 nucleotides agree with TRBD1. This CDR3 spans 15 amino acids. From germline, CDR1 is MNHEY and CDR2 SVGAGI. The V gene end was trimmed by 7 bases and the J gene end by 4 bases; junction bases not matched to a gene: 8. CDR3 residues: CASTGQGEVTGELFF. The DNA for the CDR3 is TGTGCCAGCACCGGACAGGGTGAAGTCACCGGGGAGCTGTTTTTT.

The V gene is TRBV5-3, the J gene TRBJ2-7; TRBD2 might be the D (5 bases). TRBV5-3 is labeled an ORF, and its function is uncertain. This CDR3 is built from 15 residues. V shed 4 bases and J shed 3 bases, with 17 bases lying between them. CDR3 sequence: CARSRTGEEGYEQYF. The CDR3 region has the DNA TGTGCCAGAAGCAGGACGGGTGAAGAGGGCTACGAGCAGTACTTC.

V is TRBV11-2 and J is TRBJ2-7; 11 bases match TRBD2. CDR1 is SGHAT, CDR2 FQNNGV, per germline. V lost 5 bases, J lost 7 bases, and 13 bases stayed unmatched. This CDR3 is built from 16 residues. In DNA, the CDR3 is TGTGCCAGCAGCCGCCAGCTAGCGGGGGGCCGAGGGGAGCAGTACTTC. Residues: CASSRQLAGGRGEQYF.

The chain has TRBV5-6 and TRBJ2-7; tentatively, D is TRBD2 (5 bases). The CDR3 is made up of 14 amino acids. With 6 bases removed from V and 1 base from J, the gap between germline ends came to 14 bases. The V gene's germline CDR1 is SGHDT and CDR2 YYEEEE. CDR3 loop: CASTWGRGSYEQYF. The CDR3 bases are TGTGCCAGCACCTGGGGTCGGGGATCCTACGAGCAGTACTTC.

This chain uses TRBV28 with TRBJ2-7, with D unclear. Germline CDR1 is MDHEN and CDR2 is SYDVKM. Trimming cost V 6 bases and J 0 bases, with 15 bases left between them. The CDR3 runs 15 residues. CDR3 amino acids: CASSLLGRSSYEQYF. In DNA, the CDR3 is TGTGCCAGCAGCCTACTCGGCCGGAGCTCCTACGAGCAGTACTTC.

The chain has TRBV27 and TRBJ2-2, with TRBD2 identical over 7 bases. J lost 7 bases, V lost 6 bases, and 5 bases had no gene match. Germline CDR1 and CDR2: MNHEY and SMNVEV (reference sequence). The CDR3 has 13 residues. The CDR3 sequence is CASRPGGIGELFF. For the CDR3, the DNA is TGTGCCAGCAGACCGGGGGGAATCGGGGAGCTGTTTTTT.

The chain couples TRBV6-4 to TRBJ1-2, with TRBD1 as a possible D gene (6 bases). V lost 0 bases to trimming and J lost 8 bases, with 16 bases between them. Germline V lookup: CDR1 MRHNA, CDR2 SNTAGT. This CDR3 is built from 15 residues. DNA of the CDR3: TGTGCCAGCAGTGACTCAAATGCAGGGGTGCGAGGCTACACCTTC. Residues: CASSDSNAGVRGYTF.

The chain recombines TRBV5-1 with TRBJ1-2, with a weak D call TRBD1 (5 bases). The CDR3 contains 13 residues. Trimming pared 3 bases from V and 3 bases from J, leaving 9 bases between. Germline V gives CDR1 SGHRS, CDR2 YFSETQ. The CDR3 bases are TGCGCCAGCAGCTCAGGGTTGGACTATGGCTACACCTTC. Translating it yields CASSSGLDYGYTF.

The V call is TRBV6-5, the J call TRBJ2-5; possible D gene TRBD2, 6 bases. Trimming removed 6 bases at V and 8 bases at J, with 19 bases between. The germline gives CDR1 MNHEY, CDR2 SVGAGI. The CDR3 is made up of 14 amino acids. CDR3 sequence (DNA): TGTGCCAGCAGCCCCGGGACTCAAGAGATTACCCAGTACTTC. Translated, it gives CASSPGTQEITQYF.

This sequence joins TRBV30 and TRBJ1-3; D is undetermined. V was pared by 0 bases and J by 3 bases, with 3 bases between. Per the germline V gene, CDR1 is GTSNPN and CDR2 is SVGIG (reference sequence). The length of the CDR3 is 12 residues. The CDR3 sequence is CAWSVNGNTIYF. For the CDR3, the DNA is TGTGCCTGGAGTGTCAATGGAAACACCATATATTTT. The variable domain in full, completed from reference TRBV30 and TRBJ1-3, reads SQTIHQWPATLVQPVGSPLSLECTVEGTSNPNLYWYRQAAGRGLQLLFYSVGIGQISSEVPQNLSASRPQDRQFILSSKKLLLSDSGFYLCAWSVNGNTIYFGEGSWLTVV.

This chain links TRBV10-3 with TRBJ2-1, with unresolved D. This CDR3 has 18 amino acids. The germline V gene encodes CDR1 ENHRY and CDR2 SYGVKD. Trimming removed 6 bases at V and 5 bases at J, with 26 bases between. In nucleotides, the CDR3 is TGTGCCATCAGCTATCGACATCTAACGCAAAACCTTAACAATGAGCAGTTCTTC. It translates to CAISYRHLTQNLNNEQFF.

J is TRBJ1-2 and V is TRBV11-2, with 9 nucleotides matching TRBD1. CDR3 size: 16 residues. The V gene end was trimmed by 5 bases and the J gene end by 6 bases; junction bases not matched to a gene: 13. Per the germline V gene, CDR1 is SGHAT and CDR2 is FQNNGV. CDR3 protein: CASSRAPGQGSNGYTF. The CDR3 DNA follows: TGTGCCAGCAGCCGGGCCCCGGGACAGGGCTCCAATGGCTACACCTTC.

The gene calls are TRBV4-1 and TRBJ1-2, with 9 nucleotides matching TRBD1. Looked up from germline, CDR1 is MGHRA and CDR2 is YSYEKL. This CDR3 contains 14 residues. The V gene end was trimmed by 2 bases and the J gene end by 8 bases; junction bases not matched to a gene: 6. This chain's CDR3 is CASSQPDRGVGYTF. As DNA, the CDR3 is TGCGCCAGCAGCCAACCAGACAGGGGGGTAGGCTACACCTTC.

The chain has TRBV4-3 and TRBJ2-3; TRBD1 matches 10 bases. The trim removed 1 base at V and 4 bases at J, leaving 11 bases unmatched. The CDR3 length is 18 residues. Looked up from germline, CDR1 is LGHNA and CDR2 is YSLEER. The CDR3 region has the DNA TGCGCCAGCAGCCAAGGAGGGGGAGGACAGGGGGTTCCAGATACGCAGTATTTT. The encoded protein is CASSQGGGGQGVPDTQYF.

The chain employs TRBV6-4 and TRBJ1-5, with a tentative D call TRBD1 (6 bases). Trimming pared 0 bases from V and 1 base from J, leaving 13 bases between. CDR1 MRHNA and CDR2 SNTAGT come from the germline V gene. The CDR3 has 17 amino acids. CDR3: CASSDSIQGDSNQPQHF. DNA of the CDR3: TGTGCCAGCAGTGACTCTATACAGGGCGACAGCAATCAGCCCCAGCATTTT.

The CDR3 here is CASSLGLGGEAFF. DNA for the CDR3: TGTGCCAGCAGCTTAGGGTTAGGGGGCGAAGCTTTCTTT. V gene TRBV7-9 combines with J gene TRBJ1-1, with 7 nucleotides matching TRBD1. J lost 8 bases, V lost 1 base, and 4 bases had no gene match. Germline V gives CDR1 SEHNR, CDR2 FQNEAQ (reference sequence). This CDR3 comprises 13 residues.

The rearrangement links TRBV19 to TRBJ1-4; 11 positions match TRBD1. From germline, CDR1 is LNHDA and CDR2 SQIVND (reference sequence). Unmatched junction bases numbered 4, after V lost 2 bases and J lost 2 bases. This CDR3 has 17 amino acids. In nucleotides, the CDR3 is TGTGCCAGTAGTATATTGCGGACAGGGGGCACTAATGAAAAACTGTTTTTT. Protein sequence: CASSILRTGGTNEKLFF.

The genes are TRBV5-1 and TRBJ2-7; 8 bases map to TRBD1. Germline V gene sequence: CDR1 SGHRS, CDR2 YFSETQ. With V trimmed by 1 base and J by 6 bases, 3 bases remained unmatched. The CDR3 spans 13 residues. The CDR3 is CASSLQDRGEQYF. The DNA for the CDR3 is TGCGCCAGCAGCTTGCAAGACAGGGGCGAGCAGTACTTC.

The V gene is TRBV9, the J gene TRBJ2-1; D perhaps matches TRBD2 (7 bases). V lost 4 bases to trimming and J lost 11 bases, with 25 bases between them. The CDR3 spans 16 residues. CDR1 and CDR2 (germline): SGDLS, YYNGEE. CDR3 residues: CASSTGPGGAITQQFF. In DNA form, the CDR3 reads TGTGCCAGCAGCACCGGCCCGGGGGGCGCAATTACTCAGCAGTTCTTC.